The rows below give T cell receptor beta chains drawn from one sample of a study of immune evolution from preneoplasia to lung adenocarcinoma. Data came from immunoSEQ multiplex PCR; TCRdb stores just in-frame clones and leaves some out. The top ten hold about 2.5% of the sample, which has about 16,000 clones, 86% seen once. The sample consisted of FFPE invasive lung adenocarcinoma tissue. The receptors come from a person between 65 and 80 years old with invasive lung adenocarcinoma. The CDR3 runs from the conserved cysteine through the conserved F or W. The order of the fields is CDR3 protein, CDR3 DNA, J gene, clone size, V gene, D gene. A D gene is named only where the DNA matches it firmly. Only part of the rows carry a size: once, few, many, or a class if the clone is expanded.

cdr3_aa: CASSPQGTGNRQPQHF
cdr3_nt: TGTGCCAGCTCACCCCAGGGGACAGGGAATAGGCAGCCCCAGCATTTT
j_call: TRBJ1-5
clone_size: few
v_call: TRBV18
d_call: TRBD1

cdr3_aa: CSVETSRITGELFF
cdr3_nt: TGCAGCGTTGAGACAAGTCGAATCACCGGGGAGCTGTTTTTT
j_call: TRBJ2-2
clone_size: .
v_call: TRBV29-1
d_call: .

cdr3_aa: CASGLDRATEAFF
cdr3_nt: TGTGCTAGTGGTTTGGACAGGGCGACTGAAGCTTTCTTT
j_call: TRBJ1-1
clone_size: .
v_call: TRBV12-5
d_call: .

cdr3_aa: CASSDDLGVADTQYF
cdr3_nt: TGTGCCAGCAGTGACGACCTCGGGGTGGCAGATACGCAGTATTTT
j_call: TRBJ2-3
clone_size: .
v_call: TRBV28
d_call: .

cdr3_aa: CASSIDGRPQHF
cdr3_nt: TGTGCCAGTAGTATAGATGGACGACCCCAGCATTTT
j_call: TRBJ1-5
clone_size: few
v_call: TRBV19
d_call: .

cdr3_aa: CSASDNYEQYF
cdr3_nt: TGCAGTGCTAGTGATAACTACGAGCAGTACTTC
j_call: TRBJ2-7
clone_size: .
v_call: TRBV20-1
d_call: .

cdr3_aa: CASRSRQGSTDTQYF
cdr3_nt: TGTGCCAGCAGATCCCGACAGGGTAGCACAGATACGCAGTATTTT
j_call: TRBJ2-3
clone_size: .
v_call: TRBV6-1
d_call: TRBD1

cdr3_aa: CASSLTPGTSGGTDTYNEQFF
cdr3_nt: TGTGCCAGCAGCTTAACTCCCGGGACTAGCGGGGGGACAGATACCTACAATGAGCAGTTCTTC
j_call: TRBJ2-1
clone_size: .
v_call: TRBV7-3
d_call: TRBD2

cdr3_aa: CASRQGPADTQYF
cdr3_nt: TGCGCCAGCAGACAGGGGCCGGCAGATACGCAGTATTTT
j_call: TRBJ2-3
clone_size: .
v_call: TRBV10-1
d_call: TRBD1

cdr3_aa: CASSQGSGNFQYF
cdr3_nt: TGTGCCAGCAGCCAAGGTAGCGGTAACTTTCAGTACTTC
j_call: TRBJ2-4
clone_size: once
v_call: TRBV7-3
d_call: .

cdr3_aa: CASSVGLAAYNEQFF
cdr3_nt: TGTGCCAGCAGCGTAGGTCTAGCGGCATACAATGAGCAGTTCTTC
j_call: TRBJ2-1
clone_size: .
v_call: TRBV9
d_call: TRBD2

cdr3_aa: CASSVKSSRDSGNTIYF
cdr3_nt: TGCGCCAGCAGCGTTAAGAGCAGCCGGGACTCTGGAAACACCATATATTTT
j_call: TRBJ1-3
clone_size: .
v_call: TRBV5-1
d_call: .

cdr3_aa: CSVDGGANTDTQYF
cdr3_nt: TGCAGCGTTGATGGGGGGGCTAACACAGATACGCAGTATTTT
j_call: TRBJ2-3
clone_size: .
v_call: TRBV29-1
d_call: .

cdr3_aa: CATSSDPHQPQHF
cdr3_nt: TGTGCCACCAGCAGCGACCCCCATCAGCCCCAGCATTTT
j_call: TRBJ1-5
clone_size: .
v_call: TRBV15
d_call: .

cdr3_aa: CASHDPWTSGKSSYEQYF
cdr3_nt: TGTGCCAGCCATGACCCCTGGACTAGCGGGAAAAGCTCCTACGAGCAGTACTTC
j_call: TRBJ2-7
clone_size: .
v_call: TRBV19
d_call: TRBD2

cdr3_aa: CASSQEEQHYEQYF
cdr3_nt: TGCGCCAGCAGCCAAGAGGAACAGCACTACGAGCAGTACTTC
j_call: TRBJ2-7
clone_size: .
v_call: TRBV4-1
d_call: .